This T cell receptor (beta chain) was identified in a study of T cells after yellow fever vaccination. As for the study in general: Preparing low-cell-number fractions relied on SMART-Seq v4 Ultra Low Input.

Regarding the study as a whole: Of the clonotypes, a small share occurred in both CD4 and CD8 compartments. Subsequent to the booster, the majority of primary-vaccination clones reappeared (96% CD4, 88% CD8).

This clonotype showed up many times. The antigen is undetermined. The CDR3 loop spans 13 amino acids. V dropped 4 bases and J dropped 2 bases, with 9 bases sitting between them. In germline, CDR1 is MGHRA, CDR2 YSYEKL. In making TCR cDNA, 5'RACE template switching added a universal primer site and UMIs to it. TCRdb reanalysed the 5' RACE reads using MiXCR and keeps one entry per CDR3 protein. The table shows some 300,000 distinct CDR3 sequences, with approximately 3.9% occurring only once. The V gene is TRBV4-1, the J gene TRBJ2-7; no firm D call. The sequence derives from a man younger than 30 who received the YFV17D yellow fever vaccine. This sample comprised PBMCs, obtained on the day of the yellow fever booster vaccination. CDR3 amino acids: CASSPFPAYEQYV. The CDR3, as DNA: TGCGCCAGCAGCCCCTTTCCAGCCTACGAGCAGTACGTC.